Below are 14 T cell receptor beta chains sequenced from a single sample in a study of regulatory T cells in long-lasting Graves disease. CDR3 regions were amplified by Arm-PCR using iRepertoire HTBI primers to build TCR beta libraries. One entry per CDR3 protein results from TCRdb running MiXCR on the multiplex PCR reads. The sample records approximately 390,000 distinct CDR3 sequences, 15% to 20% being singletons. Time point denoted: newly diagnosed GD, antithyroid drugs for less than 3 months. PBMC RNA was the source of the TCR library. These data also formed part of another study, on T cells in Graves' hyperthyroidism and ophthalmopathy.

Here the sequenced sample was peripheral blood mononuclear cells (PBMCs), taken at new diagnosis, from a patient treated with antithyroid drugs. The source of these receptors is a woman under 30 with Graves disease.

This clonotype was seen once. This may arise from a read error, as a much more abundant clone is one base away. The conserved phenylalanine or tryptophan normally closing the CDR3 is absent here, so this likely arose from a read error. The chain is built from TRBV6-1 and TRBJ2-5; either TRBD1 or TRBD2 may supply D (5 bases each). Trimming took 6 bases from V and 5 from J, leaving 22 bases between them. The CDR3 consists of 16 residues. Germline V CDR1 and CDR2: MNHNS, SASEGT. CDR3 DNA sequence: TGTGCCAGCAGGGGATTCCTAGGGACCCAAAGGGAGACCCAGTACCTC. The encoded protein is CASRGFLGTQRETQYL.

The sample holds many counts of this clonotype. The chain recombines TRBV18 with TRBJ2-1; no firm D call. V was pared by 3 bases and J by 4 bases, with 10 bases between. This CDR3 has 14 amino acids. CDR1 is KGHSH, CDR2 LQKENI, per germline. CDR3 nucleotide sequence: TGTGCCAGCTCACCTGTCGCGGTATACAATGAGCAGTTCTTC. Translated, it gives CASSPVAVYNEQFF.

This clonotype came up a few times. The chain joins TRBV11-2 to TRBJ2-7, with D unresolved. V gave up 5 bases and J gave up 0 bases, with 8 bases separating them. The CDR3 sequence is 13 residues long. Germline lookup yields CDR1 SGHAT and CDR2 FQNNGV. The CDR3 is CASSERNSYEQYF. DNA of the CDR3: TGTGCCAGCAGCGAACGTAACTCCTACGAGCAGTACTTC.

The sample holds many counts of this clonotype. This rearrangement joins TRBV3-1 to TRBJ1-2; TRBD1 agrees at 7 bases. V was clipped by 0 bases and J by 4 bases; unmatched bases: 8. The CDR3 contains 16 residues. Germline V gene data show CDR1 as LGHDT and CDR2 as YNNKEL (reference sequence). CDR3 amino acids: CASSQDLGGTVYGYTF. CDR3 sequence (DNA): TGTGCCAGCAGCCAAGATTTGGGGGGGACAGTCTATGGCTACACCTTC.

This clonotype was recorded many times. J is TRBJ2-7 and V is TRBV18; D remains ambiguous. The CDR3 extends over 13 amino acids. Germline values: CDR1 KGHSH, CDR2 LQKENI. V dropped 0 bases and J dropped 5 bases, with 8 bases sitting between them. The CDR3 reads CASSPPGGNEQYF. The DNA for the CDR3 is TGTGCCAGCTCACCACCGGGTGGAAACGAGCAGTACTTC. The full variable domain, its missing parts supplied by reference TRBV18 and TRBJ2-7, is NAGVMQNPRHLVRRRGQEARLRCSPMKGHSHVYWYRQLPEEGLKFMVYLQKENIIDESGMPKERFSAEFPKEGPSILRIQQVVRGDSAAYFCASSPPGGNEQYFGPGTRLTVT.

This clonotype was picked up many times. The CDR3 DNA sequence: TGTGCCAGCAGCTTAGGGGCACGGGGGTCCGGGGAGCTGTTTTTT. This codes for CASSLGARGSGELFF. This chain links TRBV11-2 with TRBJ2-2; TRBD2 might be the D (6 bases). Germline-derived CDR1 and CDR2 are SGHAT and FQNNGV. With 1 base removed from V and 6 bases from J, the gap between germline ends came to 12 bases. The CDR3 length is 15 residues. Looking up the rest from reference TRBV11-2 and TRBJ2-2 gives the full variable domain: EAGVAQSPRYKIIEKRQSVAFWCNPISGHATLYWYQQILGQGPKLLIQFQNNGVVDDSQLPKDRFSAERLKGVDSTLKIQPAKLEDSAVYLCASSLGARGSGELFFGEGSRLTVL.

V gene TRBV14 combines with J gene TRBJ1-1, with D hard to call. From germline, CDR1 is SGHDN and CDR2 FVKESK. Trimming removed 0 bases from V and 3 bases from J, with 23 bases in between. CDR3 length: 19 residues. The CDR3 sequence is CASSQDLFNLRIGYTEAFF. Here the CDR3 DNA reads TGTGCCAGCAGCCAAGATTTATTTAACCTACGAATCGGGTACACTGAAGCTTTCTTT.

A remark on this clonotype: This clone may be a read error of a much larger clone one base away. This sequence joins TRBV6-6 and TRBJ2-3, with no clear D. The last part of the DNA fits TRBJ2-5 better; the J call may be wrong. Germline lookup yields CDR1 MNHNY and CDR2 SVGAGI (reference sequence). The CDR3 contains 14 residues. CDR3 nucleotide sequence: TGTGCCAGCAGTTACTCGATGCTCCGGGAGACCCAGTACTTC. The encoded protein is CASSYSMLRETQYF.

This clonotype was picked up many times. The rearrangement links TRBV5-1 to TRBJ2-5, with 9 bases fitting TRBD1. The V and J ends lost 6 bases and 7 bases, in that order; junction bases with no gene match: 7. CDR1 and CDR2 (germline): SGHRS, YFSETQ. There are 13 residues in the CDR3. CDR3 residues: CASTGTGQGTQYF. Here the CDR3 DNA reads TGCGCCAGCACCGGGACGGGACAGGGGACCCAGTACTTC.

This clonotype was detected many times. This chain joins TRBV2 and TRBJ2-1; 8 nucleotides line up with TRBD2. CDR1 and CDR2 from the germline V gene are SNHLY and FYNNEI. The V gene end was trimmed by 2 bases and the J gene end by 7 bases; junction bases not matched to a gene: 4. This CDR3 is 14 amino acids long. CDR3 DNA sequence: TGTGCCAGCAGTGAATTCGCTAGCGGGAATGAGCAGTTCTTC. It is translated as CASSEFASGNEQFF.

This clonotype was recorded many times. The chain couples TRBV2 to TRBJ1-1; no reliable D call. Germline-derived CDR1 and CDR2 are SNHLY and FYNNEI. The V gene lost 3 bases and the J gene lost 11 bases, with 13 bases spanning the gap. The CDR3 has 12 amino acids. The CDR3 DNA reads TGTGCCAGCAGTGATTTTGGGTTTCACGCTTTCTTT. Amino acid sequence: CASSDFGFHAFF.

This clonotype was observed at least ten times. The CDR3: CASSFRSSDAKGTQYF. The CDR3 DNA reads as TGTGCCAGCAGCTTCAGGTCCTCAGACGCCAAAGGGACCCAGTACTTC. V and J are TRBV11-2 and TRBJ2-5; D is unclear. V dropped 3 bases and J dropped 7 bases, with 21 bases sitting between them. CDR3 length equals 16 residues. Germline V lookup: CDR1 SGHAT, CDR2 FQNNGV. Combining the CDR3 with reference TRBV11-2 and TRBJ2-5 gives the whole variable domain EAGVAQSPRYKIIEKRQSVAFWCNPISGHATLYWYQQILGQGPKLLIQFQNNGVVDDSQLPKDRFSAERLKGVDSTLKIQPAKLEDSAVYLCASSFRSSDAKGTQYFGPGTRLLVL.

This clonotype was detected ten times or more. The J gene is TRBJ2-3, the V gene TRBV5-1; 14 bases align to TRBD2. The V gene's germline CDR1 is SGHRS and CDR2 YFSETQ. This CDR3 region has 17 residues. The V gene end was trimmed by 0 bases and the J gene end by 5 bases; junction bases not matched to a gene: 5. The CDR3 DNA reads TGCGCCAGCAGCTTGGGACTAGCGGGAGGGCCTCAAGATACGCAGTATTTT. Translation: CASSLGLAGGPQDTQYF.

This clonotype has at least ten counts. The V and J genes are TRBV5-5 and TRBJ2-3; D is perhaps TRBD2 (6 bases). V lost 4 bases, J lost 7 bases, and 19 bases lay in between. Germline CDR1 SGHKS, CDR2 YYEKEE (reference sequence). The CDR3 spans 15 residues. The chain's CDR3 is CASSNRDPGVNTQYF. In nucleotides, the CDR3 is TGTGCCAGCAGCAACCGGGACCCGGGGGTGAATACGCAGTATTTT.